This TCR beta chain was captured by sequencing in a study of blood T cell repertoires in COVID-19 (dated by TCRdb to the early 2020s). Regarding the study in general: Samples covering the acute and convalescent phases of COVID-19 were provided by collaborators in the United States, Italy and Spain. The prospective study material was composed of cDNA or gDNA derived from T cells, B-cell-depleted T cells, or PBMCs. Deeply sampled blood TCRbeta repertoires from subjects exposed to, actively infected with, or recovered from COVID-19 were included in the dataset. A freely available public database, intended as a resource for researchers studying the immune response to SARS-CoV-2, is where the repertoires were released. Samples came from the ongoing ImmuneRACE study (first 160 participants) plus 1,254 subjects from 6 global collaborators. Nearly every sample came with metadata listing a de-identified subject ID, COVID-19 status, age in years and sex. Where HLA class I and class II types were available, the types were taken from metadata supplied by the sample provider, not from assay-based typing. Overall study outcomes, separate from this receptor: How much clinical and demographic metadata was included differed by source and by participant, and the metadata was provided uncurated.

As regards this clone: Its antigen is currently not known. No much larger clonotype is one base removed from it; base qualities were not supplied.

TCRbeta CDR3 regions were amplified from genomic DNA by means of the immunoSEQ Assay, a bias-controlled multiplex PCR. The published analysis was carried out like this. Nucleated cell counts per sample were estimated from amplification of reference gene primers within the assay. To quantify the absolute abundance of each unique TCRbeta CDR3 rearrangement, sequence reads were collapsed and filtered. For each sample, productive Simpson clonality was calculated as the square root of Simpson's diversity index over productive rearrangements. In TCRdb, the immuneACCESS table is reduced to in-frame sequences with V and J assigned. These tables do not hold every clone; where another copy was compared, an unresolved V gene accounts for under half, and the others remain unexplained. The V and J calls and clone size come from that table; D and trimming were worked out from the DNA. The sample table records under 200,000 clones; 65% to 85% of these occur just once. Roughly 17% of the sample is taken by the ten largest.

CDR1 SGHDT and CDR2 YYEEEE are derived from the germline V gene. The CDR3 runs 13 amino acids, cysteine and phenylalanine included. Only CDR3 DNA is held: 39 bases, read in frame from base 1. The junction carries 12 bases between V and J, which are trimmed by 4 bases and 5 bases respectively. The collaborating institutions used their own protocols to collect whole blood in K2EDTA tubes. Collaborator samples were shipped for TCRbeta analysis as frozen whole blood, isolated PBMCs, or DNA extracted from either sample type. The chain joins TRBV5-6 to TRBJ1-1; the D segment cannot be called with confidence. Sequences were obtained from peripheral blood. The clonotype originates from a man aged 60 to 69 with active or convalescent COVID-19. The DNA sequence is given as TGTGCCAGCAGCCTACCCGCCACTACTGAAGCTTTCTTT. This translates into CASSLPATTEAFF.